Included here is one T cell receptor beta chain sequence, with context. What it binds is not known. A J-beta primer mix and a sample-barcoded 5' primer were used in a second PCR of roughly 6 to 11 cycles. Every molecule of cDNA carried a tag from a template-switch adaptor with 12 random nucleotides. Each CDR3 protein gets one entry after TCRdb re-called the 5' RACE reads with MiXCR. The profile shows under 1 million distinct CDR3 sequences, under 45% of them singletons. This specimen belongs to a study of blood T cells in healthy people across ages. Overall study results and limits: Roughly linearly, TCR beta diversity per million T cells fell as age increased.

V lost 4 bases and J lost 2, with 12 bases in between. The CDR3 has 15 residues. Looked up from germline, CDR1 is SNHLY and CDR2 is FYNNEI. Whenever a sample was processed, at least 7 million PBMCs were isolated. The gene calls are TRBV2 and TRBJ2-1; possible D gene TRBD2, 6 bases. The TCR was taken from a man in his 60s in good health. The sequenced sample consisted of blood. CDR3 nucleotides: TGTGCCAGCAGTGGGGTAGCGGTTACCTACAATGAGCAGTTCTTC. It is translated as CASSGVAVTYNEQFF.